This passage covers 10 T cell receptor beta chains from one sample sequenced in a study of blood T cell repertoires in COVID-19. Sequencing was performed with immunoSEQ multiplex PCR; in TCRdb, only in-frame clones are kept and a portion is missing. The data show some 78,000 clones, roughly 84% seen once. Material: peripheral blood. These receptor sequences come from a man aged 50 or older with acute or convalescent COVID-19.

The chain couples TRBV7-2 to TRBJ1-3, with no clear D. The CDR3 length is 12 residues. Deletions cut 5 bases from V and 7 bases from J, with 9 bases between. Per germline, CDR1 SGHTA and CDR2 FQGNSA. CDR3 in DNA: TGTGCCAGCAGCCCGGTAGCCAACACCATATATTTT. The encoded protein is CASSPVANTIYF.

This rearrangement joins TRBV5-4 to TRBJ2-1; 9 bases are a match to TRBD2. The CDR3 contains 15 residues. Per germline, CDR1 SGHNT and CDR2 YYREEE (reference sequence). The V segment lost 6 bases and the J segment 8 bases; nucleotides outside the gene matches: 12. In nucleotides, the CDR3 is TGTGCCAGCAACACGGGTAGCGGGAGTAAGGATGAGCAGTTCTTC. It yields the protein CASNTGSGSKDEQFF.

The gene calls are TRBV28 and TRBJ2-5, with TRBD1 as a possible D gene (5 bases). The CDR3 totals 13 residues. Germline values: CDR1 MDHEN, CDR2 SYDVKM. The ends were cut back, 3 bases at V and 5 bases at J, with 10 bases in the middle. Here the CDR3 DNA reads TGTGCCAGCAGTTTTGGGGCCCGGGAGACCCAGTACTTC. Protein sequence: CASSFGARETQYF.

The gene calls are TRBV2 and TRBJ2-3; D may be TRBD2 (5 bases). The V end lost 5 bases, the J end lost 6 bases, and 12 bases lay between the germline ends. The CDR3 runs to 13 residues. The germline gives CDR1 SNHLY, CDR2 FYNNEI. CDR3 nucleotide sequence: TGTGCCAGCAGTCCCCGCGGGCGGGATACGCAGTATTTT. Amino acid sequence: CASSPRGRDTQYF.

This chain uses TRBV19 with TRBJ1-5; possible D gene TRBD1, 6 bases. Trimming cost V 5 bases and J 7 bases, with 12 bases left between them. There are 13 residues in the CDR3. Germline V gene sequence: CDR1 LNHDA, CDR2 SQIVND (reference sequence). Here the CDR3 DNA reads TGTGCCAGTAGTGAACAGGGTGGGCAGCCCCAGCATTTT. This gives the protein CASSEQGGQPQHF.

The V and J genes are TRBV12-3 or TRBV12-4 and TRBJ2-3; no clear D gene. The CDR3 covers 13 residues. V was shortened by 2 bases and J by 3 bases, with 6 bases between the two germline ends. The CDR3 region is CASSLIRTDTQYF. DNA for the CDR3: TGTGCCAGCAGTTTAATTCGTACAGATACGCAGTATTTT.

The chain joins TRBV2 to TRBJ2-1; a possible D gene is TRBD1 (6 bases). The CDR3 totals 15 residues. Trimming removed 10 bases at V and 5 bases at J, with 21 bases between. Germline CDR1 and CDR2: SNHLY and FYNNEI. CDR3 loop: CAILGTPLWDNEQFF. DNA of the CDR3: TGTGCCATCCTCGGGACACCCCTTTGGGACAATGAGCAGTTCTTC.

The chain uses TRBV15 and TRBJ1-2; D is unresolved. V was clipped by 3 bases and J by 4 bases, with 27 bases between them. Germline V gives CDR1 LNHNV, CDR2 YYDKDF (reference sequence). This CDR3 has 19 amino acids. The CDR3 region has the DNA TGTGCCACCAGCAGGCAGATATCGCCTTACGAGGTCCCCGTCTATGGCTACACCTTC. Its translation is CATSRQISPYEVPVYGYTF.

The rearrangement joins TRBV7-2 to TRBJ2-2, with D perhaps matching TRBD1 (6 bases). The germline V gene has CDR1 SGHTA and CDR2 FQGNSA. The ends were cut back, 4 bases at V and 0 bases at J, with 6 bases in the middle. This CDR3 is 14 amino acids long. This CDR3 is CASSWGPNTGELFF. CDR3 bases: TGTGCCAGCAGCTGGGGGCCGAACACCGGGGAGCTGTTTTTT. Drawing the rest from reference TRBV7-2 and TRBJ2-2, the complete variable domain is GAGVSQSPSNKVTEKGKDVELRCDPISGHTALYWYRQSLGQGLEFLIYFQGNSAPDKSGLPSDRFSAERTGGSVSTLTIQRTQQEDSAVYLCASSWGPNTGELFFGEGSRLTVL.

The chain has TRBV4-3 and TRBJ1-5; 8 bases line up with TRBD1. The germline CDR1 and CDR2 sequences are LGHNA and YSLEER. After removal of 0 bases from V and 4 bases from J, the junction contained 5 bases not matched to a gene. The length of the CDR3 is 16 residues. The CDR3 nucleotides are TGCGCCAGCAGCCAAGATAGGACAGGGAGGAATCAGCCCCAGCATTTT. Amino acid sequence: CASSQDRTGRNQPQHF.